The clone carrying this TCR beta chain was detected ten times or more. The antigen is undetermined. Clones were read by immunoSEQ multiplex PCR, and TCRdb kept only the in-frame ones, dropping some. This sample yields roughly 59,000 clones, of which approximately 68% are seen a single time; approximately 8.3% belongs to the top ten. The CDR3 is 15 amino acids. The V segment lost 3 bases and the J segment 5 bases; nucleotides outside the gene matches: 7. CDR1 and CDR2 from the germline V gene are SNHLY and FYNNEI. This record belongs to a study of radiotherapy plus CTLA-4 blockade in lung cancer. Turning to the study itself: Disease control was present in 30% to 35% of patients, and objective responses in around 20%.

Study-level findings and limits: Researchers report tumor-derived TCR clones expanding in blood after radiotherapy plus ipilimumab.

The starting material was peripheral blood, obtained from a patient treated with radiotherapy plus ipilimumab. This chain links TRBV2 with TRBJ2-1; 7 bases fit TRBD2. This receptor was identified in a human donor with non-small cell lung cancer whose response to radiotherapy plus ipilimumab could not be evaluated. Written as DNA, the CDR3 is TGTGCCAGCAGTGACTTCCTAGCGGCTAACAATGAGCAGTTCTTC. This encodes CASSDFLAANNEQFF.